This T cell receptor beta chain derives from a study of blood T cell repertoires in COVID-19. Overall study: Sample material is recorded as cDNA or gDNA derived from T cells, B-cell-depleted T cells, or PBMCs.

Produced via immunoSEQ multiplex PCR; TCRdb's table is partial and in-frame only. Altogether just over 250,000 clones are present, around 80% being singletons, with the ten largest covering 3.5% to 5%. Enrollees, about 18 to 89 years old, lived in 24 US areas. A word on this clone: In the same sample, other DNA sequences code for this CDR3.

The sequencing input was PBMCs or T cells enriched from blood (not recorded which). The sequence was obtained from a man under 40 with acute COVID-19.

CDR3 bases: TGTGCCAGCAGCGTAGCTGGAGTCACAGATACGCAGTATTTT. This codes for CASSVAGVTDTQYF. The chain combines TRBV9 with TRBJ2-3, with D unclear. The CDR3 totals 14 residues. Germline V gene sequence: CDR1 SGDLS, CDR2 YYNGEE. The V and J ends lost 0 bases and 2 bases respectively, with 7 bases between them. Using reference TRBV9 and TRBJ2-3 for the parts outside the CDR3, the full variable domain is DSGVTQTPKHLITATGQRVTLRCSPRSGDLSVYWYQQSLDQGLQFLIQYYNGEERAKGNILERFSAQQFPDLHSELNLSSLELGDSALYFCASSVAGVTDTQYFGPGTRLTVL.